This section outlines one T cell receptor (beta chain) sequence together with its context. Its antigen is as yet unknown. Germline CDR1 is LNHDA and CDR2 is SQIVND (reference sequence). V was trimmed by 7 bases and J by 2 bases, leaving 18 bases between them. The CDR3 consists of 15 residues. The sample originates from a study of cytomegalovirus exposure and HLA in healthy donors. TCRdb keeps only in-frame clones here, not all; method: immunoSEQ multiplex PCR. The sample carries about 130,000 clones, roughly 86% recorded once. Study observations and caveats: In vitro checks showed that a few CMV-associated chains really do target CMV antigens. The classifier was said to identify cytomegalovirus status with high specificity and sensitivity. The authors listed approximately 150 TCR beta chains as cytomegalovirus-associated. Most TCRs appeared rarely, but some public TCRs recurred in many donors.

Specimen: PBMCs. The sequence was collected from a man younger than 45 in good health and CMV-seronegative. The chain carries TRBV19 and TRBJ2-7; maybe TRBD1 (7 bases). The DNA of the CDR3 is TGTGCCAGTACCTATAGTGCGGGACAGCCCTACGAGCAGTACTTC. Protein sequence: CASTYSAGQPYEQYF.